The T cell receptor (beta chain) described here comes from a study of cytomegalovirus exposure and HLA in healthy donors. A multiplex PCR was run with 60 Vbeta primers and 13 Jbeta primers. Study processing details: Among the unique TCR beta chains that a later analysis counted, about 84 million in all, 10 million to 11 million were shared. Profiled with immunoSEQ multiplex PCR; TCRdb holds only in-frame clones, not every one. V, J and clone size are taken as reported in that table, and D and trimming were inferred from the DNA itself. Altogether tens of thousands of clones are present, just under 80% being singletons, with the ten largest covering less than 3.5%. CDR1 and CDR2 from the germline V gene are SEHNR and FQNEAQ (reference sequence). The CDR3 is 18 amino acids. Trimming left V 5 bases short and J 2 bases short, with 24 bases between. Nominally healthy donors provided the samples, though records likely missed some immune exposures.

The TCR comes from a woman in her thirties or forties in good health and CMV-seronegative. Sequenced: PBMCs. The V gene is TRBV7-9, the J gene TRBJ1-1, with a weak D call TRBD1 (5 bases). CDR3 sequence reads: CASSPWGGIGTGNTEAFF. The CDR3, as DNA: TGTGCCAGCAGCCCATGGGGCGGGATAGGGACGGGAAACACTGAAGCTTTCTTT.